These 7 T cell receptor beta chains came from one sample sequenced in a study of cytomegalovirus exposure and HLA in healthy donors. Both 60 Vbeta primers and 13 Jbeta primers went into the PCR. Profiled with immunoSEQ multiplex PCR; TCRdb holds only in-frame clones, not every one. Of around 90,000 clones in the sample, roughly 85% were seen once. The specimen sequenced was PBMCs. The receptor set was obtained from a man aged 35-49 years in good health and CMV-seropositive.

The chain is built from TRBV7-2 and TRBJ2-1; the D is unclear. Germline CDR1 SGHTA, CDR2 FQGNSA. This CDR3 contains 16 residues. With 5 bases removed from V and 1 base from J, the gap between germline ends came to 15 bases. DNA for the CDR3: TGTGCCAGCAGCGGCTACCCTTGGGCGTCCTACAATGAGCAGTTCTTC. Translated, it gives CASSGYPWASYNEQFF.

The J gene is TRBJ2-1, the V gene TRBV5-6, with D perhaps matching TRBD1 (6 bases). CDR1 SGHDT and CDR2 YYEEEE come from the germline V gene. The CDR3 length is 15 residues. Deletions cut 3 bases from V and 6 bases from J, with 16 bases between. DNA for the CDR3: TGTGCCAGCAGCTCCCAGGGGCGCCCCTTCAATGAGCAGTTCTTC. This encodes CASSSQGRPFNEQFF.

This rearrangement joins TRBV2 to TRBJ2-3, with D perhaps matching TRBD2 (5 bases). Germline V gives CDR1 SNHLY, CDR2 FYNNEI. The CDR3 contains 12 residues. V lost 6 bases and J lost 4, with 8 bases in between. The CDR3 loop reads CASRRASDTQYF. The CDR3 coding sequence is TGTGCCAGCAGGAGGGCGTCAGATACGCAGTATTTT.

This chain uses TRBV2 with TRBJ2-7; maybe TRBD2 (6 bases). The CDR3 length is 13 residues. Trimming stripped 9 bases from V and 3 bases from J, with 15 bases between. Germline V gives CDR1 SNHLY, CDR2 FYNNEI. This CDR3 reads CASGGRKFYEQYF. The CDR3 DNA is TGTGCCAGTGGGGGGAGAAAATTCTACGAGCAGTACTTC. Full variable domain (rest looked up from reference TRBV2 and TRBJ2-7): EPEVTQTPSHQVTQMGQEVILRCVPISNHLYFYWYRQILGQKVEFLVSFYNNEISEKSEIFDDQFSVERPDGSNFTLKIRSTKLEDSAMYFCASGGRKFYEQYFGPGTRLTVT.

The V gene is TRBV5-4, the J gene TRBJ1-1; D uncertain. Per germline, CDR1 SGHNT and CDR2 YYREEE (reference sequence). This CDR3 region has 14 residues. V was clipped by 0 bases and J by 4 bases, with 10 bases between them. In DNA, the CDR3 is TGTGCCAGCAGCTTGGAGAGGTTCGGCACTGAAGCTTTCTTT. This sequence encodes CASSLERFGTEAFF.

The gene calls are TRBV29-1 and TRBJ2-7; 11 positions match TRBD1. The CDR3 has 15 residues. The ends lost 6 bases at V and 7 bases at J; junction bases unmatched: 14. Germline CDR1 and CDR2: SQVTM and ANQGSEA. CDR3 bases: TGCAGCGTCCGTGATTGGACAGGGGGCTCGGGAGAGCAGTACTTC. It specifies CSVRDWTGGSGEQYF.

The chain combines TRBV19 with TRBJ1-4; 8 nucleotides align to TRBD1. CDR3 length: 17 amino acids. Germline assignment: CDR1 LNHDA and CDR2 SQIVND (reference sequence). Trimming cost V 4 bases and J 0 bases; bases outside gene matches: 7. The CDR3 region is CASSSPGQGSTNEKLFF. CDR3 nucleotide sequence: TGTGCCAGTAGTAGCCCCGGACAGGGTTCAACTAATGAAAAACTGTTTTTT.